This TCR beta chain was sequenced during a study of OX40 agonist ivuxolimab in advanced cancers. The study in broad terms: Ivuxolimab, which targeted the costimulatory receptor OX40 (CD134), was an agonistic, fully human IgG2 monoclonal antibody. The paper reports the monotherapy dose-escalation portion (N ≈ 50 patients) of the phase I ivuxolimab trial. The point of sequencing TCRbeta in the periphery was to test whether ivuxolimab changed TCR sequence diversity and drove clonal T-cell expansion. Among the 52 dose-escalation patients, approximately 20 had hepatocellular carcinoma, roughly 15 melanoma, 9 renal cell carcinoma and 9 head and neck cancer. Intravenous ivuxolimab was administered to patients every 2 weeks at six dose levels: 0.01, 0.1, 0.3, 1.5, 3 and 10 mg/kg. A male proportion of roughly 80% and a mean age of approximately 58 years, ranging from about 23 to 90, were recorded for the dose-escalation cohort. Partial responses were achieved by three dose-escalation patients, of whom one had hepatocellular carcinoma and two had cutaneous melanoma. Patients were allowed to have had prior anti-PD-1, anti-PD-L1 or anti-CTLA-4 therapy, and 30% to 40% of the dose-escalation patients had been treated with checkpoint inhibitors. Beyond this particular receptor, the publication reports: Antigen specificity was not determined for the clonally expanded peripheral T cells. At doses from 0.1 to 3.0 mg/kg, clonal expansion was seen in both CD4+ and CD8+ blood T cells between baseline and week 6. After ivuxolimab, expanded clones were on average more numerous among CD8+ T cells than among CD4+ T cells. In the 0.1-3.0 mg/kg groups, partial responders had among the lowest normalized peripheral clonal expansion, particularly in CD8+ T cells. Low levels of normalized T-cell clonal expansion were also shown by some nonresponding patients.

As encoded in the germline V gene, CDR1 is SQVTM while CDR2 is ANQGSEA. The V and J ends are trimmed by 3 bases and 2 bases, leaving 20 bases between them. The CDR3 has 17 amino acids, counting the end cysteine and phenylalanine. Only the CDR3 region is kept as DNA, spanning 51 bases read in frame from base 1. Turning to this clone: No cognate antigen has been identified for it. No much larger clonotype is one base removed from it; base qualities were not supplied.

Patients with a history of autoimmune disease or receiving systemic immunosuppression were excluded from the trial. Peripheral blood for TCR sequencing was collected from all dose cohorts at baseline, on cycle 4 day 1, and on cycle 7 day 1. Samples were obtained from an open-label, multicenter, first-in-human phase I dose-escalation trial of ivuxolimab. Adults with locally advanced or metastatic melanoma, renal cell carcinoma, hepatocellular carcinoma or head and neck squamous cell carcinoma were enrolled in the trial. Before TCR sequencing, CD4+ and CD8+ T cells were separately sorted from peripheral blood. For sequencing of the TCRbeta CDR3 region, genomic DNA was extracted from the sorted cells. TCRbeta CDR3 regions were sequenced using the immunoSEQ Assay. TCRdb retrieved this table from immuneACCESS and kept in-frame rearrangements only. Not all clones are present; in checked studies, unresolved V genes account for under half, and no reason is known for the remainder. The sample profile shows almost 90,000 clones; under 95% of them were found once. The ten largest clones capture around 0.71% of the sample.

This specimen consisted of CD4+ or CD8+ T cells sorted from blood, obtained in a trial of the OX40 agonist ivuxolimab. The clonotype was recovered from an adult with an advanced solid tumor such as melanoma, head and neck, liver or kidney cancer. The rearranged segments are TRBV29-1 and TRBJ2-1, with the D gene call left open. The nucleotides are TGCAGCGTTGATTCAGAAAAAATCTTTATGGCCTACAATGAGCAGTTCTTC. This encodes CSVDSEKIFMAYNEQFF.